This is a list of T cell receptor beta chains from one sample in a study of blood T cell repertoires in COVID-19. Sequenced by immunoSEQ multiplex PCR; TCRdb stores in-frame clones only, minus some. Among around 300,000 clones listed, around nine tenths were seen once. The specimen sequenced was PBMCs or T cells enriched from blood (not recorded which). Receptor source: a woman aged 60 to 75 who had recovered from COVID-19. CDR3s include the opening cysteine and the closing phenylalanine or tryptophan. D genes are given only for firm matches. Only part of the rows carry a size: once, few, many, or a class if the clone is expanded.

CDR3: CASSFRTEADTQYF
DNA: TGTGCCAGCAGTTTCAGAACTGAGGCAGATACGCAGTATTTT
J: TRBJ2-3
D: .
V: TRBV28
size: .

CDR3: CAGGTLTEAFF
DNA: TGTGCCGGAGGGACCCTAACTGAAGCTTTCTTT
J: TRBJ1-1
D: .
V: TRBV30
size: many

CDR3: CASSRGPLSYEQYF
DNA: TGCGCCAGCAGTAGGGGGCCCCTCTCCTACGAGCAGTACTTC
J: TRBJ2-7
D: TRBD1
V: TRBV5-1
size: .

CDR3: CASRARSYEQYF
DNA: TGTGCCTCTAGAGCGAGATCCTACGAGCAGTACTTC
J: TRBJ2-7
D: .
V: TRBV2
size: .

CDR3: CASSQPGAGEQYF
DNA: TGTGCCAGCAGCCAGCCAGGAGCGGGCGAGCAGTACTTC
J: TRBJ2-7
D: .
V: TRBV3-1/TRBV3-2
size: .

CDR3: CASGASSYEQYF
DNA: TGTGCCAGCGGGGCCTCCTCCTACGAGCAGTACTTC
J: TRBJ2-7
D: .
V: TRBV14
size: .

CDR3: CASSLDRTVYEQYF
DNA: TGTGCCAGCAGCTTGGACCGGACAGTCTACGAGCAGTACTTC
J: TRBJ2-7
D: .
V: TRBV11-2
size: .

CDR3: CASSIRGEGTYNEQFF
DNA: TGTGCCAGTAGTATAAGGGGCGAGGGGACATACAATGAGCAGTTCTTC
J: TRBJ2-1
D: .
V: TRBV19
size: .

CDR3: CASSVQLGYGYTF
DNA: TGCGCCAGCAGCGTTCAGCTAGGCTATGGCTACACCTTC
J: TRBJ1-2
D: .
V: TRBV5-1
size: .

CDR3: CAINPSGKDSSTIYF
DNA: TGTGCCATCAACCCCTCAGGGAAGGATTCGAGCACCATATATTTT
J: TRBJ1-3
D: .
V: TRBV10-3
size: .

CDR3: CASKARQSQETQYF
DNA: TGTGCCAGCAAGGCCCGACAAAGCCAAGAGACCCAGTACTTC
J: TRBJ2-5
D: .
V: TRBV2
size: .

CDR3: CASSFGTYTGELFF
DNA: TGTGCCAGCAGTTTCGGGACTTACACCGGGGAGCTGTTTTTT
J: TRBJ2-2
D: .
V: TRBV27
size: .

CDR3: CASSPPRTGSTDTQYF
DNA: TGTGCCAGCTCACCACCCCGGACAGGGAGTACAGATACGCAGTATTTT
J: TRBJ2-3
D: TRBD1
V: TRBV18
size: .

CDR3: CASSTHPPGVGGELFF
DNA: TGTGCCAGCAGCACCCACCCCCCAGGGGTCGGAGGGGAGCTGTTTTTT
J: TRBJ2-2
D: .
V: TRBV11-3
size: .

CDR3: CASSLSDPRGRVNEKLFF
DNA: TGTGCCAGCAGTTTATCCGACCCCAGGGGGCGGGTTAATGAAAAACTGTTTTTT
J: TRBJ1-4
D: TRBD1
V: TRBV27
size: .

CDR3: CASKAGGPPEDTQYF
DNA: TGTGCCAGTAAGGCCGGCGGGCCCCCCGAGGATACGCAGTATTTT
J: TRBJ2-3
D: .
V: TRBV19
size: .

CDR3: CASSWGGSGGAYNEQFF
DNA: TGTGCCAGCAGTTGGGGAGGGAGCGGGGGTGCTTACAATGAGCAGTTCTTC
J: TRBJ2-1
D: TRBD2
V: TRBV28
size: once

CDR3: CASSLTYGYTF
DNA: TGTGCCAGCAGCTTGACTTATGGCTACACCTTC
J: TRBJ1-2
D: .
V: TRBV7-9
size: .

CDR3: CASSREPGQVYGYTF
DNA: TGCGCCAGCAGCCGGGAACCGGGACAGGTCTATGGCTACACCTTC
J: TRBJ1-2
D: TRBD1
V: TRBV5-1
size: .

CDR3: CASSFPSGNIYEQYF
DNA: TGTGCCAGCAGTTTCCCTAGCGGGAACATTTACGAGCAGTACTTC
J: TRBJ2-7
D: TRBD2
V: TRBV28
size: once

CDR3: CSVEAGGGGYGYTF
DNA: TGCAGCGTTGAAGCGGGGGGTGGAGGTTATGGCTACACCTTC
J: TRBJ1-2
D: .
V: TRBV29-1
size: .

CDR3: CASSLNRGETQYF
DNA: TGTGCCAGCAGCCTCAACAGGGGAGAGACCCAGTACTTC
J: TRBJ2-5
D: TRBD1
V: TRBV14
size: .

CDR3: CASSSDRGDHEQYF
DNA: TGCGCCAGCAGCTCGGACAGGGGGGACCACGAGCAGTACTTC
J: TRBJ2-7
D: TRBD1
V: TRBV5-1
size: .